The clone carrying this TCR beta chain is a singleton in its sample. CDR1 and CDR2 from the germline V gene are LGHNA and YSLEER. CDR3 length: 15 residues. Trimming cost V 4 bases and J 3 bases; bases outside gene matches: 2. These data are taken from a study of technical replicates of blood from a few donors. Some clones are missing from TCRdb's copy, which holds only in-frame ones; the method was immunoSEQ multiplex PCR. The data hold about 74,000 clones, with about 94% observed a single time. The source material was T cells isolated from PBMCs. The chain is built from TRBV4-3 and TRBJ2-7, with 14 bases lining up with TRBD2. This clonotype originated in a human donor in good health. The CDR3 protein is CASSPGLAGDYEQYF. In DNA form, the CDR3 reads TGCGCCAGCAGCCCGGGACTAGCGGGGGACTACGAGCAGTACTTC.